Here is one T cell receptor beta chain with its context. What it binds is not known. The treatment: around 19 received Ad26.COV2.S at low or high dose, single or two shots; 5 received placebo; per-sample allocation not given. Repertoires come from day 63 after the first vaccine or placebo injection. Sequencing was performed with immunoSEQ multiplex PCR; in TCRdb, only in-frame clones are kept and a portion is missing. The sample lists about 400,000 clones, 89% occurring once. V gave up 7 bases and J gave up 4 bases, with 10 bases separating them. This CDR3 region has 13 residues. Germline V CDR1 and CDR2: MNHEY, SVGAGI. This sample is part of a study of Ad26.COV2.S vaccination and SARS-CoV-2 variants. Background on the study: COV1001, an Ad26.COV2.S trial, supplied this vaccine-arm donor. Doses of Ad26.COV2.S were injected into muscle once or twice, 56 days apart.

Study-wide results and caveats: Vaccine recipients had higher spike-specific TCR breadth than placebo recipients.

The V and J genes are TRBV6-5 and TRBJ2-2; tentatively, D is TRBD1 (5 bases). This TCR derives from a person between 18 and 60 years old who received the Ad26.COV2.S COVID-19 vaccine or a placebo. This specimen consisted of peripheral blood, obtained in a trial of Ad26.COV2.S vaccine versus placebo. The CDR3 nucleotides read TGTGCCAGCAAGGTGGGGCGCACCGGGGAGCTGTTTTTT. Translated, it gives CASKVGRTGELFF.